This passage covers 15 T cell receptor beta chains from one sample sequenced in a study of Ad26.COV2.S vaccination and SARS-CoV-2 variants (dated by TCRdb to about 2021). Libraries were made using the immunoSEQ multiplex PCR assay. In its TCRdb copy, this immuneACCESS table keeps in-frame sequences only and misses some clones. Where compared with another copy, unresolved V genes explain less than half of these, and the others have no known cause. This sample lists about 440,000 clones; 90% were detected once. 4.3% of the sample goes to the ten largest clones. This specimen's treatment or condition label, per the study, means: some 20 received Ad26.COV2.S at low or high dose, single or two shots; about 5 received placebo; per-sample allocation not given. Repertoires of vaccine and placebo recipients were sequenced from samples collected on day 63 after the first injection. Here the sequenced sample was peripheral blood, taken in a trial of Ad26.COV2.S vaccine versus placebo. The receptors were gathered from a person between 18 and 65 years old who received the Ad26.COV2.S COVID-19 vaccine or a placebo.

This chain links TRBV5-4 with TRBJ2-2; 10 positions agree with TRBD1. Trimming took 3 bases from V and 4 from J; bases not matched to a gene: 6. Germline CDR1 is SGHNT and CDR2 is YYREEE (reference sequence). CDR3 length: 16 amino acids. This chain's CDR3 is CASSSRQGASTGELFF. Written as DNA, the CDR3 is TGTGCCAGCAGCTCCCGACAGGGGGCGAGCACCGGGGAGCTGTTTTTT.

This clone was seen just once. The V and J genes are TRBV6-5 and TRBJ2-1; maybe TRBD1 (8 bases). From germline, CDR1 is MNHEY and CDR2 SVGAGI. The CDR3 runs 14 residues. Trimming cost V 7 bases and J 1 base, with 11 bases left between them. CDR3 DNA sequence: TGTGCCAGCAAGCGGGACAGGTCCTACAATGAGCAGTTCTTC. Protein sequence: CASKRDRSYNEQFF.

CDR3 in amino acids: CASSQLTGGDTEAFF. The DNA for the CDR3 is TGTGCCAGCAGCCAGTTGACAGGGGGGGATACTGAAGCTTTCTTT. The chain couples TRBV3-1 (or the pseudogene TRBV3-2) to TRBJ1-1; 9 bases fit TRBD1. CDR1 is LGHDT, CDR2 YNNKEL, per germline (reference sequence). The CDR3 totals 15 residues. The V segment lost 3 bases and the J segment 5 bases; nucleotides outside the gene matches: 7.

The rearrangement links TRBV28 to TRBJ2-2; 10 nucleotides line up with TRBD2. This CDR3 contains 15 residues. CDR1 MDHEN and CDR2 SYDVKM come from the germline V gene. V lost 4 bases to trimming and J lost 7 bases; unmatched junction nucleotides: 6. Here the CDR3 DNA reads TGTGCCAGCAGTTGGCTAGCGGGAGTGAGCGGGGAGCTGTTTTTT. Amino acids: CASSWLAGVSGELFF.

The CDR3 protein is CASSLTWDTSSYEQYF. CDR3 nucleotide sequence: TGCGCCAGCAGCCTGACTTGGGACACGAGCTCCTACGAGCAGTACTTC. The V call is TRBV5-1, the J call TRBJ2-7, with D maybe TRBD1 (6 bases). V was cut by 4 bases and J by 0 bases, with 17 bases left in between. CDR1 and CDR2 from the germline V gene are SGHRS and YFSETQ. The CDR3 has 16 amino acids.

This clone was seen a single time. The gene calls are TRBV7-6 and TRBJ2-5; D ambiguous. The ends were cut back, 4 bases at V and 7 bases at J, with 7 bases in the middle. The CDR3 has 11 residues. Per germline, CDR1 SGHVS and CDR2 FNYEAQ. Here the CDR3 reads CASSYPGTQYF. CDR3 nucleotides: TGTGCCAGCAGCTATCCCGGGACCCAGTACTTC.

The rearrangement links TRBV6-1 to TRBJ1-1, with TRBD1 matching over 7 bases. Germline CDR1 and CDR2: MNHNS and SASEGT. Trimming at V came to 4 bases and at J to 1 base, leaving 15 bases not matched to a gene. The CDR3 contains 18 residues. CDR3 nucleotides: TGTGCCAGCAGTGTTATTCTTAGGGGAGCAGGGGGGAACACTGAAGCTTTCTTT. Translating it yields CASSVILRGAGGNTEAFF.

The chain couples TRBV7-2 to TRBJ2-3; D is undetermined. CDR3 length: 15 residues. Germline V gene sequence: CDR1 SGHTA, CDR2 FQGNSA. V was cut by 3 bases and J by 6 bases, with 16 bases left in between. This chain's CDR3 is CASSLSSKVWDTQYF. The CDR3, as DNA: TGTGCCAGCAGCTTGTCGTCCAAAGTTTGGGATACGCAGTATTTT.

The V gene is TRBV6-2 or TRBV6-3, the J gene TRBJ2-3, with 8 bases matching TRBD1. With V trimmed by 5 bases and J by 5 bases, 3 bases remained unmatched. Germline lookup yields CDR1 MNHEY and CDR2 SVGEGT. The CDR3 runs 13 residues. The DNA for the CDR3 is TGTGCCAGCAGTGGACAGGGCGGAGATACGCAGTATTTT. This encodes CASSGQGGDTQYF.

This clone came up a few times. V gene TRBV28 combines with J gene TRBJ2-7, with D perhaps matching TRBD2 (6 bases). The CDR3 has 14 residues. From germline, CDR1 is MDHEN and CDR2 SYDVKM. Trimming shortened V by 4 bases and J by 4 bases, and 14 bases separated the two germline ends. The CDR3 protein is CASSSGVGAYEQYF. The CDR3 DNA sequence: TGTGCCAGCAGTTCGGGGGTTGGAGCGTACGAGCAGTACTTC.

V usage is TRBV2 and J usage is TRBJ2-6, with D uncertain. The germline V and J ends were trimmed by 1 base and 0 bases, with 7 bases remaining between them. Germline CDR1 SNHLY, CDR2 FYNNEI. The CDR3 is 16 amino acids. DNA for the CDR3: TGTGCCAGCAGTGAAGGGCAGTTCTCTGGGGCCAACGTCCTGACTTTC. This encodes CASSEGQFSGANVLTF.

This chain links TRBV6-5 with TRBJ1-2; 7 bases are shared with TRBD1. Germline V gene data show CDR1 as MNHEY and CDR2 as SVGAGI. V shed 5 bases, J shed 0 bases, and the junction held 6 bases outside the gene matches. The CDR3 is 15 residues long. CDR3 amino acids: CASSRQGLTNYGYTF. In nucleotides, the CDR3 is TGTGCCAGCAGTCGACAGGGACTGACTAACTATGGCTACACCTTC.

CDR3 sequence: CASSVHFSYNEQFF. For the CDR3, the DNA is TGTGCCAGCAGCGTACATTTCTCCTACAATGAGCAGTTCTTC. This chain joins TRBV9 and TRBJ2-1; no firm D call. Germline CDR1 is SGDLS and CDR2 is YYNGEE. The CDR3 runs to 14 residues. V lost 1 base and J lost 0, with 5 bases in between.

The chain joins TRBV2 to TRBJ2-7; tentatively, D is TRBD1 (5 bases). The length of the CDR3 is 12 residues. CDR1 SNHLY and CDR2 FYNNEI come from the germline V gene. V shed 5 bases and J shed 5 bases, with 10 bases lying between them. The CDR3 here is CASSPGFDEQYF. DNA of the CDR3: TGTGCCAGCAGTCCAGGGTTTGACGAGCAGTACTTC.

In DNA form, the CDR3 reads TGTGCCAGCAGCTTGGAAACGGCCGGGGAGCTGTTTTTT. Residues: CASSLETAGELFF. The rearrangement uses TRBV5-8 and TRBJ2-2; D is unresolved. The CDR3 sequence is 13 residues long. V was pared by 0 bases and J by 6 bases, with 6 bases between. Germline V lookup: CDR1 SGHTS, CDR2 YDEGEE.